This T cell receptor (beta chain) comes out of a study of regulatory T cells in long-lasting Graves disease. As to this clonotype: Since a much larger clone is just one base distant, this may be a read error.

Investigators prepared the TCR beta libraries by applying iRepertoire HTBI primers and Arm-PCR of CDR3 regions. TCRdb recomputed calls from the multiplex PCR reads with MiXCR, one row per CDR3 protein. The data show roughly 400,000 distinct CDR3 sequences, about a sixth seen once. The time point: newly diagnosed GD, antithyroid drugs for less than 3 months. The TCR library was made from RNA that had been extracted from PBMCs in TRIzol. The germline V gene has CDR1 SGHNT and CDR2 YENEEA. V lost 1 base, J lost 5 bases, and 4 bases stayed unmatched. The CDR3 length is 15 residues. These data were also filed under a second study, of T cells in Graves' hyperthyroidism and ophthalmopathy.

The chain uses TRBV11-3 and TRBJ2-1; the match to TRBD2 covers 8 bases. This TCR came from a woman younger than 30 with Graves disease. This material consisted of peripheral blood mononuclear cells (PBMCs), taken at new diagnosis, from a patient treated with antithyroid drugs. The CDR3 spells CASSLGTGGDNEQFF. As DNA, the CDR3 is TGTGCCAGCAGCTTAGGAACGGGAGGGGACAATGAGCAGTTCTTC.